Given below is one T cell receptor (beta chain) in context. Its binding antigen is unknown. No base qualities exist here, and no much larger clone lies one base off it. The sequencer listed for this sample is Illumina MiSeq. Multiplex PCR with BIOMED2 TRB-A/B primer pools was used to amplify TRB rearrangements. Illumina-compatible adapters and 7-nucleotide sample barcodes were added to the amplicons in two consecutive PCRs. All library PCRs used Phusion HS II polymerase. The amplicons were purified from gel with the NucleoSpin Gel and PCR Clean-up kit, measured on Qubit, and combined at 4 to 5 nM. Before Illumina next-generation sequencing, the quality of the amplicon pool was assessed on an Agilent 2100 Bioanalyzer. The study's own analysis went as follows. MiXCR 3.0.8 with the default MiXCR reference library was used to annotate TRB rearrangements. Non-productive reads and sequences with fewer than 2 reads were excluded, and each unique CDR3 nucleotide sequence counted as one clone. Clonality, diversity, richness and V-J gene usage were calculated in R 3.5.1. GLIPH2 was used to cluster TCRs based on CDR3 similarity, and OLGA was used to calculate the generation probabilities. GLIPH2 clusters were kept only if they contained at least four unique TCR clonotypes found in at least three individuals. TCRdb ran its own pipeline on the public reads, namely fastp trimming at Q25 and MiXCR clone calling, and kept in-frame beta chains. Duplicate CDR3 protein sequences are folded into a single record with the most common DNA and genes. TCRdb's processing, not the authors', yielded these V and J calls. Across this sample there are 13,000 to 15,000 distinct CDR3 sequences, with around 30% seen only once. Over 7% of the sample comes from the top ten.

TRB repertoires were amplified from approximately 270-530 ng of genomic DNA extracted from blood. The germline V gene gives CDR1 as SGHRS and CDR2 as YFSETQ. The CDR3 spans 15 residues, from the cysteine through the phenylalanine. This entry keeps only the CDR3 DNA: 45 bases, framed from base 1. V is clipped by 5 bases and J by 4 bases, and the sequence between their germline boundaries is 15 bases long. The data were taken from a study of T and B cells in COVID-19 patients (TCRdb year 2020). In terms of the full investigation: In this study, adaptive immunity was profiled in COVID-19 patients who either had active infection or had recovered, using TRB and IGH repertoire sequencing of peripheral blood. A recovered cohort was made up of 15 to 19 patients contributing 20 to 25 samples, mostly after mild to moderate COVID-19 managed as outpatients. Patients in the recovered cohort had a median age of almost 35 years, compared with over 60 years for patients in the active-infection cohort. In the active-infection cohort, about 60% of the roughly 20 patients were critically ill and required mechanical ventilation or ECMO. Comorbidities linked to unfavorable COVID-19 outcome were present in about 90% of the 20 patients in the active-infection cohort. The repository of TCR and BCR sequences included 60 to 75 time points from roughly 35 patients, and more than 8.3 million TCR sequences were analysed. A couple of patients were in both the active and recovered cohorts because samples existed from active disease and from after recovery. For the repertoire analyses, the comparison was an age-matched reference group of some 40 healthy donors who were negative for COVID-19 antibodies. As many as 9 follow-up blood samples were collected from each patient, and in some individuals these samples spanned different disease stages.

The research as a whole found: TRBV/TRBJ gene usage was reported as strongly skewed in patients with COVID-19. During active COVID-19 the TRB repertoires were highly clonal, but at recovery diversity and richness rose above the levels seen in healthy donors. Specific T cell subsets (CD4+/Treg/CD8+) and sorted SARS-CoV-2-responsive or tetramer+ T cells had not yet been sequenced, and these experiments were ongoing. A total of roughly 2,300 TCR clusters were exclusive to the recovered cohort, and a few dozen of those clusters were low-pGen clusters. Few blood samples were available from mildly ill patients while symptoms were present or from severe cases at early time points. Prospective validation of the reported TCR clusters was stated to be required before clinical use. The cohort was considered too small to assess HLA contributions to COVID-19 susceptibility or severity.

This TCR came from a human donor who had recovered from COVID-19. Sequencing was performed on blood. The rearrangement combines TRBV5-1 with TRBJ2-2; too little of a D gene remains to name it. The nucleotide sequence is TGCGCCAGCAGTCGCGACTCCCAAGGCACCGGGGAGCTGTTTTTT. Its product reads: CASSRDSQGTGELFF.